Here is one TCR beta chain with its context. The entry originates in a study of blood T cell repertoires in COVID-19. The wider study: Whether acute or convalescent, the COVID-19 samples came from the United States, Italy and Spain. In each case, the material was cDNA or gDNA derived from T cells, B-cell-depleted T cells, or PBMCs.

In the authors' methods: Estimation of nucleated cell counts relied on the amplification of reference gene primers. The assay was immunoSEQ multiplex PCR, and TCRdb's table has in-frame clones only and misses some. The V and J calls and clone size were taken over from that table, and D and trimming were inferred from the DNA. The sample has around 300,000 clones, around 87% seen once. The sample comprised peripheral blood. This sequence originates from a man aged 18 to 30 with active or convalescent COVID-19.

CDR3 sequence reads: CASSPAGLAGETQYF. CDR3 DNA: TGTGCCAGCAGCCCCGCGGGACTAGCGGGAGAGACCCAGTACTTC. The rearrangement links TRBV9 to TRBJ2-5; 12 bases fit TRBD2. J gave up 4 bases and V 4 bases, and 5 bases lay outside the gene matches. The CDR3 totals 15 residues. Germline-derived CDR1 and CDR2 are SGDLS and YYNGEE.